The 10 T cell receptor beta chains below come from one sample, sequenced in a study of blood T cell repertoires in COVID-19. TCRdb's copy holds only in-frame clones and misses some; the assay was immunoSEQ multiplex PCR. The sample has approximately 260,000 clones, 75% to 90% seen once. The sample comprised peripheral blood. These TCRs come from a middle-aged man with acute or convalescent COVID-19.

The V gene is TRBV2, the J gene TRBJ1-1; D gene ambiguous. Germline values: CDR1 SNHLY, CDR2 FYNNEI. The CDR3 totals 13 residues. With 6 bases removed from V and 11 bases from J, the gap between germline ends came to 19 bases. CDR3 residues: CASSQSISLEAFF. The CDR3 DNA is TGTGCCAGCAGCCAATCCATCTCCCTCGAGGCTTTCTTT.

The chain is built from TRBV18 and TRBJ1-5; 9 nucleotides line up with TRBD1. Germline loops: CDR1 KGHSH, CDR2 LQKENI. This CDR3 contains 14 residues. V shed 4 bases and J 3 bases; nucleotides not matched to a gene: 1. The CDR3 bases are TGTGCCAGCTCACGGACAGGGGACAATCAGCCCCAGCATTTT. This gives the protein CASSRTGDNQPQHF.

The chain recombines TRBV2 with TRBJ1-1; D is possibly TRBD1 (5 bases). This CDR3 comprises 15 residues. The V end lost 5 bases, the J end lost 3 bases, and 16 bases lay between the germline ends. In germline, CDR1 is SNHLY, CDR2 FYNNEI. The DNA of the CDR3 is TGTGCCAGCAGTCGAAGGGGCCAAGGGGACACTGAAGCTTTCTTT. Its translation: CASSRRGQGDTEAFF.

Here the CDR3 reads CSASGGNTEAFF. CDR3 bases: TGCAGTGCTAGTGGAGGGAACACTGAAGCTTTCTTT. The chain uses TRBV20-1 and TRBJ1-1, with D uncertain. Germline CDR1 and CDR2: DFQATT and SNEGSKA (reference sequence). The ends were cut back, 3 bases at V and 1 base at J, with 6 bases in the middle. The CDR3 contains 12 residues.

The rearrangement uses TRBV19 and TRBJ2-3; D might be TRBD1 (5 bases). Trimming cost V 7 bases and J 4 bases, with 12 bases left between them. In germline, CDR1 is LNHDA, CDR2 SQIVND (reference sequence). The CDR3 spans 13 residues. The CDR3 region is CASTLGQSDTQYF. DNA for the CDR3: TGTGCCAGTACCCTGGGGCAGTCAGATACGCAGTATTTT.

To note about this clone: The germline gene is not matched at one end of the junction; a read error may be the cause. The CDR3 is CTQERDTEAFF. In DNA, the CDR3 is TGCACCCAGGAGCGGGACACTGAAGCTTTCTTT. V is TRBV7-9 and J is TRBJ1-1, with no clear D. The CDR3 has 11 residues. Germline values: CDR1 SEHNR, CDR2 FQNEAQ (reference sequence).

This chain connects TRBV9 to TRBJ2-3; 10 positions agree with TRBD2. The CDR3 has 15 amino acids. V shed 4 bases and J 1 base; nucleotides not matched to a gene: 3. Germline CDR1 is SGDLS and CDR2 is YYNGEE. In nucleotides, the CDR3 is TGTGCCAGCAGCCTGAGCGGGGGGGGCACAGATACGCAGTATTTT. Amino acids: CASSLSGGGTDTQYF. Full variable domain (missing parts from reference TRBV9 and TRBJ2-3): DSGVTQTPKHLITATGQRVTLRCSPRSGDLSVYWYQQSLDQGLQFLIQYYNGEERAKGNILERFSAQQFPDLHSELNLSSLELGDSALYFCASSLSGGGTDTQYFGPGTRLTVL.

This chain uses TRBV27 with TRBJ2-1; 8 positions match TRBD1. CDR1 and CDR2 from the germline V gene are MNHEY and SMNVEV (reference sequence). The CDR3 spans 17 residues. With 3 bases clipped from V and 2 bases from J, the junction kept 9 bases outside the gene matches. This CDR3 reads CASSFSGGTGPYNEQFF. In DNA, the CDR3 is TGTGCCAGCAGTTTTTCCGGTGGGACAGGTCCCTACAATGAGCAGTTCTTC.

V usage is TRBV2 and J usage is TRBJ1-4; 10 nucleotides align to TRBD1. Trimming removed 5 bases from V and 8 bases from J; junction bases left unmatched: 8. CDR3 length: 15 amino acids. Germline values: CDR1 SNHLY, CDR2 FYNNEI. DNA for the CDR3: TGTGCCAGCAGTTCTGACAGGGGGCTCGGAGAAAAACTGTTTTTT. As protein: CASSSDRGLGEKLFF.

This clone appeared once. The chain carries TRBV30 and TRBJ1-1, with D perhaps TRBD1 (5 bases). The CDR3 spans 14 residues. Trimming removed 2 bases from V and 5 bases from J, with 15 bases in between. Germline values: CDR1 GTSNPN, CDR2 SVGIG (reference sequence). The CDR3 here is CAWSPGSLRTEAFF. The CDR3 DNA reads as TGTGCCTGGAGTCCAGGGTCCCTGCGGACTGAAGCTTTCTTT.